Listed below are T cell receptor beta chains from one sample, sequenced in a study of neurological immune-mediated disorders. TCRdb processed the 5' RACE reads anew with MiXCR; each CDR3 protein has one entry. The table records under 80,000 distinct CDR3 sequences, about 14% of them present only once. The sequenced material came from PBMCs. These receptors all come from a woman in her fifties or sixties in good health. CDR3s include the opening cysteine and the closing phenylalanine or tryptophan. D genes are given only for firm matches. Clone size is stated in some rows and not others, as once, few, many or a class when expanded.

j_call v_call d_call clone_size cdr3_nt cdr3_aa
TRBJ2-3 TRBV4-2 TRBD2 few TGTGCCAGCAGCCAAGGCGCTAGCGGAACCGAGAGAGATACGCAGTATTTT CASSQGASGTERDTQYF
TRBJ1-3 TRBV5-5 TRBD1 many TGTGCCAGCAGCTGGGGACAGAGCTTCTCTGGAAACACCATATATTTT CASSWGQSFSGNTIYF
TRBJ1-4 TRBV5-1 . . TGCGCCAGCAGATTGGTTACAGGGTCTGCAACTAATGAAAAACTGTTTTTT CASRLVTGSATNEKLFF
TRBJ1-1 TRBV24-1 TRBD1 medium-sized TGTGCCACCAGTGATTCCCCTGGGCTGGGACAGGCAGACACTGAAGCTTTCTTT CATSDSPGLGQADTEAFF
TRBJ2-7 TRBV5-1 . . TGTGCCAGCAGCTTGAGTTCAGGGGCTTACGAGCAGTACTTC CASSLSSGAYEQYF
TRBJ1-1 TRBV6-5 . many TGTGCCAGCAGCCTGGGTTTCGTTACTGAAGCTTTCTTT CASSLGFVTEAFF
TRBJ2-1 TRBV5-1 . many TGCGCCAGCAGCTTGCAGGGAGGACCTGGCAATGAGCAGTTCTTC CASSLQGGPGNEQFF
TRBJ2-5 TRBV20-1 . few TGCAGTGCTAGAGGAGGCATTTTAGAGACCCAGTACTTC CSARGGILETQYF
TRBJ1-5 TRBV7-2 TRBD1 many TGTGCCAGCAGCCGGACAGGAGTCAATCAGCCCCAGCATTTT CASSRTGVNQPQHF
TRBJ1-4 TRBV20-1 TRBD1 many TGCAGTGCTAGAGTATCAGGGGGGAACGAAAAACTGTTTTTT CSARVSGGNEKLFF
TRBJ2-6 TRBV12-3/TRBV12-4 TRBD1 many TGTGCCAGCACCGACAGGGGGCACAGCTCTGGGGCCAACGTCCTGACTTTC CASTDRGHSSGANVLTF
TRBJ1-4 TRBV5-5 TRBD1 many TGTGCCAGCAGCCGTGGACAGGGGGCGCAGGATGAAAAACTGTTTTTT CASSRGQGAQDEKLFF
TRBJ1-6 TRBV20-1 . many TGCAGTGCTAGAGCGAGGGGGTCGGGAGATTCACCCCTCCACTTT CSARARGSGDSPLHF
TRBJ2-1 TRBV5-1 . many TGCGCCAGCAGCTTGTCGACAGAGAATAATGAGCAGTTCTTC CASSLSTENNEQFF
TRBJ2-1 TRBV29-1 . . TGCAGCGTTGAACCCAGTGGTATGTATGAGCAGTTCTTC CSVEPSGMYEQFF
TRBJ2-1 TRBV20-1 . many TGCAGTGCTAGAGACCCTCGGCGCACGGACAATGAGCAGTTCTTC CSARDPRRTDNEQFF
TRBJ2-3 TRBV12-3/TRBV12-4 . many TGTGCCAGCAGGCTGGGCCCGGTCGGAGATACGCAGTATTTT CASRLGPVGDTQYF
TRBJ1-1 TRBV5-1 . few TGCGCCAGCAGCTTGGCGGTCCAAAAGAACACTGAAGCTTTCTTT CASSLAVQKNTEAFF
TRBJ2-3 TRBV6-5 TRBD2 many TGTGCCAGCAGTTTGGGGGGGGTTAGCACAGATACGCAGTATTTT CASSLGGVSTDTQYF
TRBJ2-7 TRBV5-1 . many TGCGCCAGCAGCTCCCATGATGGTCCACAGCGATCCTACGAGCAGTACTTC CASSSHDGPQRSYEQYF
TRBJ1-2 TRBV5-1 . many TGCGCCAGCAGCGAGGGACCTAACTATGGCTACACCTTC CASSEGPNYGYTF
TRBJ2-7 TRBV6-2/TRBV6-3 TRBD2 many TGTGCCACGGGTCGGGGGGACGAGCAGTACTTC CATGRGDEQYF
TRBJ2-1 TRBV28 TRBD2 many TGTGCCAGCAGCCGATCGCCTAGCGGCCACAATGAGCAGTTCTTC CASSRSPSGHNEQFF
TRBJ1-5 TRBV5-1 . . TGCGCCAGTAGCTTGGATGGGGGCGATCAGCCCCAGCATTTT CASSLDGGDQPQHF
TRBJ2-3 TRBV6-5 . many TGTGCCAGCAGAATCCCTAGCACAGATACGCAGTATTTT CASRIPSTDTQYF
TRBJ1-5 TRBV5-1 . many TGCGCCAGCGCCCAAGAGGATCAGCCCCAGCATTTT CASAQEDQPQHF
TRBJ2-7 TRBV20-1 . many TGCAGTGCTAGTAGGCAGGCGCCCTACGAGCAGTACTTC CSASRQAPYEQYF
TRBJ1-5 TRBV5-5 TRBD1 many TGTGCCAGCAGCCCGGGACAGGGGGCTTGGCAGCCCCAGCATTTT CASSPGQGAWQPQHF
TRBJ1-2 TRBV4-2 . many TGTGCCAGCAGCCAAGCGGGATTATTTGGAGGGAGCAACTATGGCTACACCTTC CASSQAGLFGGSNYGYTF
TRBJ1-4 TRBV12-3/TRBV12-4 . . TGTGCCAGCAGTTTAGTCGGGGCGTGGGAACTGTTTTTT CASSLVGAWELFF
TRBJ2-1 TRBV24-1 TRBD1 many TGTGCCACCAGTGACTCTGGGACAGGCGCCTACAATGAGCAGTTCTTC CATSDSGTGAYNEQFF
TRBJ2-1 TRBV7-3 TRBD2 many TGTGCCAGCAGCTCCGGGACTAGAAGCGAGCAGTTCTTC CASSSGTRSEQFF
TRBJ2-1 TRBV6-5 . . TGTGCCAGCAGCTTTAGCGAGATCTACAATGAGCAGTTCTTC CASSFSEIYNEQFF
TRBJ1-1 TRBV29-1 . many TGCAGCGTCCTCATGTCCCGAGGAGGCACTGAAGCTTTCTTT CSVLMSRGGTEAFF
TRBJ2-7 TRBV5-1 . many TGCGCCAGCAACGGAGGACTCGAAACGGGCTCCTACGAGCAGTACTTC CASNGGLETGSYEQYF
TRBJ2-7 TRBV24-1 . many TGTGCCACCAGTGACTCGACCTACTACGAGCAGTACTTC CATSDSTYYEQYF
TRBJ2-2 TRBV5-6 . many TGTGCCAGCCGACCCTGGGGGCGCTGGGACACCGGGGAGCTGTTTTTT CASRPWGRWDTGELFF
TRBJ1-4 TRBV29-1 TRBD1 . TGCAGTGACCAGACAGGGAATTGGGGCGCAACTAATGAAAAACTGTTTTTT CSDQTGNWGATNEKLFF
TRBJ1-1 TRBV3-1 . many TGTGCCAGCAGCCAAGACCCCCAGGGGTACACTGAAGCTTTCTTT CASSQDPQGYTEAFF
TRBJ1-1 TRBV14 . many TGTGCCAGCAGCCCGTGGGACACAAGGAACACTGAAGCTTTCTTT CASSPWDTRNTEAFF
TRBJ2-7 TRBV20-1 TRBD2 many TGCAGTGCTAGGGTGCCGGGACTAGGTATCGACGAGCAGTACTTC CSARVPGLGIDEQYF
TRBJ2-1 TRBV20-1 TRBD2 many TGCAGTGCTAGGGGAGGGACTAGCGGGGCCTACAATGAGCAGTTCTTC CSARGGTSGAYNEQFF
TRBJ1-1 TRBV12-3/TRBV12-4 . many TGTGCCAGCAGTCCAACCCGCAGGGGCAACACTGAAGCTTTCTTT CASSPTRRGNTEAFF
TRBJ1-1 TRBV29-1 . many TGCAGCGCCAGTTGGGGGAGGGACACTGAAGCTTTCTTT CSASWGRDTEAFF
TRBJ2-6 TRBV20-1 TRBD1 . TGCAGTGCCAGCAGCTTAGTAGGGACAGGGGTTGGTGGGGCCAACGTCCTGACTTTC CSASSLVGTGVGGANVLTF
TRBJ2-7 TRBV4-2 . few TGTGCCAGCAGCCAGCACGGGGACGCGCCCACCTACGAGCAGTACTTC CASSQHGDAPTYEQYF
TRBJ2-3 TRBV28 TRBD2 . TGTGTCAGCAGTTGGAGTGGCCGGGAGGACACAGATACGCAGTATTTT CVSSWSGREDTDTQYF
TRBJ2-3 TRBV7-2 TRBD1 . TGTGCCAGCAGTGACAACAGGGGATACGAGCAGTATTTT CASSDNRGYEQYF
TRBJ2-3 TRBV6-5 . many TGTGCCAGCAGTTTCGCAACTGGGACAGATACGCAGTATTTT CASSFATGTDTQYF
TRBJ2-3 TRBV6-1 . many TGTGCCAGCAAAACCCAACCGGGACCAAGCACAGATACGCAGTATTTT CASKTQPGPSTDTQYF
TRBJ2-1 TRBV29-1 . many TGCAGCACCACACTTTACAATGAGCAGTTCTTC CSTTLYNEQFF